A selection of T cell receptor beta chains follows, all from one sample in a study of blood T cell repertoires in COVID-19. Only in-frame clones appear in the TCRdb table, and some are missing; sequencing was by immunoSEQ multiplex PCR. In the table there are about 150,000 clones, about 80% of which are singletons. Sequencing was done on a sample of PBMCs or T cells enriched from blood (not recorded which). The receptors stem from a man aged 50-59 years who had recovered from COVID-19. Both conserved end residues are trimmed from each CDR3. Each record gives: D gene, V gene, J gene, clone size, CDR3 protein. A D gene is named only where the DNA matches it firmly. The size of a clone is reported for some rows only, either as once, few or many, or as a class for expanded clones.

>TRBD1|TRBV2|TRBJ1-1|-
ASSVDRSGTEAF
>TRBD1|TRBV6-5|TRBJ1-1|-
ASSQDRGDTEAF
>-|TRBV7-9|TRBJ1-5|-
ASSLRRDQPQH
>TRBD2|TRBV2|TRBJ2-3|few
ASRGTSGRLSTDTQY
>-|TRBV29-1|TRBJ1-1|few
SVAPGESNTEAF
>TRBD1|TRBV7-3|TRBJ2-3|-
ASSPPGQGTDTQY
>TRBD2|TRBV30|TRBJ2-1|-
AWRRLAGTNEQF
>-|TRBV20-1|TRBJ1-1|-
SASPGQGTEAF
>-|TRBV24-1|TRBJ1-1|-
ATSDRHDRNTEAF
>TRBD1|TRBV7-6|TRBJ2-5|once
ASSLMDRDQETQY
>TRBD1|TRBV5-6|TRBJ1-6|-
ASSRGQLNSPLH
>-|TRBV7-9|TRBJ2-1|-
ASSLASFIQSGNEQF